These T cell receptor beta chains were read from a single sample in a study of memory CD4+ T cells and cytomegalovirus serostatus. Profiled with immunoSEQ multiplex PCR; TCRdb holds only in-frame clones, not every one. The table shows 50,000 or so clones, with around three quarters occurring only once. The sequenced sample consisted of memory CD4+ T cells from blood. These receptors were taken from an adult in good health and CMV-seronegative. CDR3s include the opening cysteine and the closing phenylalanine or tryptophan. The D gene is left open where the match is weak. Not every row has a clone size; where given, it reads once, few, many or a size class.

J gene	D gene	clone size	V gene	CDR3 protein	CDR3 DNA
TRBJ1-2	-	-	TRBV15	CATSRDPSSKLGYTF	TGTGCCACCAGCAGAGATCCTTCGTCTAAACTCGGCTACACCTTC
TRBJ2-1	TRBD2	-	TRBV10-1	CASSQTSGGLDEQFF	TGCGCCAGCAGCCAAACTAGCGGGGGGCTCGATGAGCAGTTCTTC
TRBJ2-4	-	few	TRBV7-2	CASSLAQTAAKNIQYF	TGTGCCAGCAGCCTCGCTCAGACAGCAGCCAAAAACATTCAGTACTTC
TRBJ2-1	TRBD2	-	TRBV6-6	CASSLGLALDEQFF	TGTGCCAGCAGCTTGGGACTAGCCTTGGATGAGCAGTTCTTC
TRBJ2-7	-	-	TRBV28	CASSPLGTSSYEQYF	TGTGCCAGCAGTCCACTAGGGACGAGCTCCTACGAGCAGTACTTC
TRBJ1-1	-	-	TRBV18	CASSLRSGANTEAFF	TGTGCCAGCTCACTAAGATCCGGGGCGAACACTGAAGCTTTCTTT
TRBJ1-5	-	-	TRBV6-6	CASSSPYQPQHF	TGTGCCAGCAGTAGCCCTTACCAGCCCCAGCATTTT
TRBJ2-1	TRBD2	-	TRBV2	CASSETVPRWTSGSYNEQFF	TGTGCCAGCAGTGAAACGGTGCCTCGGTGGACTAGTGGATCCTACAATGAGCAGTTCTTC
TRBJ1-4	-	-	TRBV15	CATSRGREGEKLFF	TGTGCCACCAGCAGAGGCAGGGAGGGTGAAAAACTGTTTTTT
TRBJ1-3	-	-	TRBV19	CASRTPQPTHTIYF	TGTGCCAGTAGGACTCCGCAACCCACTCACACCATATATTTT
TRBJ1-2	-	-	TRBV14	CASSQVAFGGSGYTF	TGTGCCAGCAGCCAAGTTGCCTTCGGGGGTAGCGGCTACACCTTC
TRBJ1-1	-	-	TRBV11-1	CASSAGRSRAEAFF	TGTGCCAGCAGCGCGGGACGGTCTCGCGCTGAAGCTTTCTTT
TRBJ2-3	-	few	TRBV7-2	CASSLGGRDTQYF	TGTGCCAGCAGCTTAGGGGGAAGGGATACGCAGTATTTT
TRBJ2-1	TRBD2	-	TRBV14	CASSQDYSGSEQFF	TGTGCCAGCAGCCAGGACTATAGCGGGAGCGAGCAGTTCTTC